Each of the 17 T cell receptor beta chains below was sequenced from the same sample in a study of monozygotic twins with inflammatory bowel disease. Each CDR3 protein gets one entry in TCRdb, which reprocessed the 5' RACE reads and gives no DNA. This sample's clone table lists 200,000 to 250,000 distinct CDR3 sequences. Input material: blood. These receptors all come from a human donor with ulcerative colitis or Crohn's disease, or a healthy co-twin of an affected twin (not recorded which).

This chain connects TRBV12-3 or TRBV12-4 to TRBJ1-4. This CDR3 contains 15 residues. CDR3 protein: CASIFSGSTNEKLFF.

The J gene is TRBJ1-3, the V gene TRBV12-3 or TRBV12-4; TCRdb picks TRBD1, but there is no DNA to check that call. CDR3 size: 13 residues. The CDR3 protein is CASSFPFGNTIYF.

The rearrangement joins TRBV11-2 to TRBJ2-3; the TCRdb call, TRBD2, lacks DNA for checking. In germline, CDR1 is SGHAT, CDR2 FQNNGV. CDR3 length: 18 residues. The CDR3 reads CASSLVPTSGSGADTQYF.

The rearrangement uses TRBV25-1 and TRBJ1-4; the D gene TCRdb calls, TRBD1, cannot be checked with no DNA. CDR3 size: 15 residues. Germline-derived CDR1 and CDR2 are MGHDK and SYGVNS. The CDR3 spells CASSEGVYSGEKLFF.

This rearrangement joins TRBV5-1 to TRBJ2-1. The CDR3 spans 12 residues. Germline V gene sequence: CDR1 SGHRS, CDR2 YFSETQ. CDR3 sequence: CASSFDGNEQFF.

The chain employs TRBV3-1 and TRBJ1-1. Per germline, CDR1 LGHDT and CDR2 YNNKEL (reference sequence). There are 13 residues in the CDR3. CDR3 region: CASSQRTAGGSFF.

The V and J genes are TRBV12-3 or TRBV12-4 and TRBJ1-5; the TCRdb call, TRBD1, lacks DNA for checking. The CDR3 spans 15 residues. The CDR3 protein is CASSFGQTSNQPQHF.

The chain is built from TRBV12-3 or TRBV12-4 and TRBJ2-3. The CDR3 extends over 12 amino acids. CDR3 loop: CASNSVSNTQYF.

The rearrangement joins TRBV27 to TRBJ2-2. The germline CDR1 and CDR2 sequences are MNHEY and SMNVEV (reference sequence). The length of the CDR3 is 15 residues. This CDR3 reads CASSLAGDPTGELFF.

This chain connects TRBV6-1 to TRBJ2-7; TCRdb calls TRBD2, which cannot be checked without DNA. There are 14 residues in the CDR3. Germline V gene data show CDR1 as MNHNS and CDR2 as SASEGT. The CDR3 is CASSPLAGRYEQNF.

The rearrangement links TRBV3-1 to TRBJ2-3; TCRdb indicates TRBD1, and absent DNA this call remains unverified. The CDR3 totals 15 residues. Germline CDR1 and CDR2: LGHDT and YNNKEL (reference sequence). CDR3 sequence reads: CASSQEWAGTDTQYF.

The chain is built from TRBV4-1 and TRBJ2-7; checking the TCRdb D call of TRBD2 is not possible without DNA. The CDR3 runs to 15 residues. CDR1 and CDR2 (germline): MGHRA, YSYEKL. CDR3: CASSQATSGLYEQYF.

This CDR3 reads CATTMERGYTGELFF. The chain joins TRBV12-3 or TRBV12-4 to TRBJ2-2; lacking DNA, the TRBD2 call made by TCRdb goes unchecked. The CDR3 length is 15 residues.

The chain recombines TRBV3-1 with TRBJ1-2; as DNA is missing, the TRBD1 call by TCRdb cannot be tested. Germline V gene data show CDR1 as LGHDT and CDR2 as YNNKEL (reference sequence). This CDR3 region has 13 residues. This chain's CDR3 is CASSPRELHGYTF.

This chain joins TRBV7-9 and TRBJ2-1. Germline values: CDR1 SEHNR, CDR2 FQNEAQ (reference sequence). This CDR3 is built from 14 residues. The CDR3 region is CASSREWGNNEQFF.

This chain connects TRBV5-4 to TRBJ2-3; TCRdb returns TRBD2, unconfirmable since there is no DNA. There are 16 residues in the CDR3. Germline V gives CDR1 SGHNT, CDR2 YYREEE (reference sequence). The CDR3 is CASSPPAGTSTDTQYF.

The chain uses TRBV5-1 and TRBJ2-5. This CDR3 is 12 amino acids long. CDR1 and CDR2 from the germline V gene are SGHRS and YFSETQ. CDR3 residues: CASSLEGYTQYF.